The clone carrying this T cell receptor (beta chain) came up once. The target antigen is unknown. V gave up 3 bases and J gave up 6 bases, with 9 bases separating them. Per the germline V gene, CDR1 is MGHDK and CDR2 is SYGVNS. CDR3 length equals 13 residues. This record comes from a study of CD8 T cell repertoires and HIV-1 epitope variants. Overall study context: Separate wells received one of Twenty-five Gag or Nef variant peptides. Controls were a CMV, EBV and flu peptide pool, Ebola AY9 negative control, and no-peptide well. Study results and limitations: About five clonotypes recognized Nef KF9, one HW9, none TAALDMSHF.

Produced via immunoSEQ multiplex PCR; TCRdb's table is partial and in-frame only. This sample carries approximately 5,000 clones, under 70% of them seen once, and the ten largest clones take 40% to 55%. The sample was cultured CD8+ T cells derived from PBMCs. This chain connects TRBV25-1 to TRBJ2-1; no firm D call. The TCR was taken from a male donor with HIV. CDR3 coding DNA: TGTGCCAGCAGTGAGTATGTGGGCAATGAGCAGTTCTTC. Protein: CASSEYVGNEQFF. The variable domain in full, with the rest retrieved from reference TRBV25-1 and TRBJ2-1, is EADIYQTPRYLVIGTGKKITLECSQTMGHDKMYWYQQDPGMELHLIHYSYGVNSTEKGDLSSESTVSRIRTEHFPLTLESARPSHTSQYLCASSEYVGNEQFFGPGTRLTVL.